This T cell receptor (beta chain) originates from a study of blood T cell repertoires in COVID-19. The overall study: The samples span acute and convalescent COVID-19 from the United States, Italy and Spain. PBMCs, B-cell-depleted T cells, or T cells were the source of the cDNA or gDNA that made up the material.

During active infection, Seattle patients enrolled and were then monitored through disease. Germline CDR1 and CDR2: MNHEY and SMNVEV (reference sequence). This CDR3 region has 14 residues. J was trimmed by 10 bases and V by 4 bases; bases with no gene match: 5. TCRdb keeps only in-frame clones here, not all; method: immunoSEQ multiplex PCR. The table records roughly 170,000 clones, roughly 84% of them present only once. The sample consisted of peripheral blood. J is TRBJ2-1 and V is TRBV27; 12 bases align to TRBD1. This sequence originates from a woman aged 45-60 years with COVID-19, enrolled during active disease. CDR3 nucleotides: TGTGCCAGCAGTTCCCGGGACAGGGGGCCCGAGCAGTTCTTC. It translates to CASSSRDRGPEQFF.